The clone carrying this T cell receptor (beta chain) was counted many times. The data stem from a study of T cells in Graves' hyperthyroidism and ophthalmopathy. The investigators amplified TCR beta CDR3 regions from RNA transcripts. The HTBI primer set drove a first-round RT-PCR of the TCR CDR3. In TCRdb, the multiplex PCR reads were re-called with MiXCR into one record per CDR3 protein. The sample holds roughly 280,000 distinct CDR3 sequences; around 15% are singletons and the top ten take over 45%. CDR3 size: 13 residues. Trimming removed 4 bases at V and 5 bases at J, with 10 bases between. The germline V gene encodes CDR1 SEHNR and CDR2 FQNEAQ (reference sequence). Enrolled ophthalmopathy patients presented with a Clinical Activity Score of at least 3, a NOSPECS grade of at least 4, and disease duration under 3 months. It was 10 ml of fresh peripheral blood that supplied the PBMCs.

Sequenced material: blood. This receptor was identified in a woman aged 60-70 years with Graves' ophthalmopathy. This sequence joins TRBV7-9 and TRBJ2-3; D unclear. The CDR3: CASSSLQGDTQYF. CDR3 nucleotide sequence: TGTGCCAGCAGCTCCCTACAAGGAGATACGCAGTATTTT.